A single sample is the source of the 27 T cell receptor beta chains below, sequenced in a study of tumor-infiltrating lymphocytes in primary liver carcinoma (dated by TCRdb to the late 2010s). Total RNA and DNA were co-extracted without cell sorting from approximately 22-30 mg of bulk tissue using the AllPrep DNA/RNA mini kit. Sequencer: Illumina HiSeq 2500. Starting from approximately 460 ng total RNA, TCRbeta-specific cDNA was produced by reverse transcription with a constant-region primer and ProtoScript II reverse transcriptase. The TCRbeta libraries were prepared through three rounds of nested multiplex PCR following a slightly modified ARM-PCR procedure. Multiplex TRBV1-TRBV30 forward primers and a Cbeta reverse primer were used in the first two PCR rounds, each of which was run for around 10 cycles. In TCRdb, the public reads were trimmed at Q25 with fastp and aligned with MiXCR, with productive beta chains retained. For every CDR3 protein sequence, its rows merge into one entry that carries the most common genes and DNA. This sample gives around 27,000 distinct CDR3 sequences in total; over 65% of them show up just once. The top ten clonotypes cover 40% to 50% of the sample.

Sample: liver tumor tissue from sampling region 3. Explained via the paper, the cell subset or site label denotes: tumor region T3, left-lateral pole. The origin of the receptors is a man aged 35 to 55 with primary liver carcinoma and hepatitis B virus infection.

Concerning this clonotype: This CDR3 is missing its conserved last phenylalanine or tryptophan, likely due to a read error. Because the CDR3's place on the DNA is in doubt, the DNA is left out and the CDR3 is given as listed by TCRdb. CDR3 amino acids: CASSQTPGGGKYTQYS. V is TRBV11-2 and J is TRBJ2-5; no DNA check was done on the table's D call, TRBD2. Looked up from germline, CDR1 is SGHAT and CDR2 is FQNNGV. The CDR3 is 16 amino acids long, termini counted.

Only a few counts were recorded for this clonotype. One end of the junction is discordant with germline, which a read error may explain. The chain joins TRBV29-1 to TRBJ2-4; D may match TRBD1 or TRBD2 (6 bases each). CDR3 length: 14 amino acids. Germline V CDR1 and CDR2: SQVTM, ANQGSEA. The CDR3 DNA follows: TGCAGCGTTGAGGGGCAGGGCGTCGGGGGCGTTCAATACTTC. Its translation is CSVEGQGVGGVQYF.

This clonotype was seen a handful of times. Given a much more abundant clone one base away, this may be a read error. J is TRBJ2-6 and V is TRBV20-1, with 10 bases that match TRBD2. This CDR3 region has 13 residues. Germline loops: CDR1 DFQATT, CDR2 SNEGSKA (reference sequence). CDR3 sequence (DNA): TGCAGCGCTTCTAGCGGGAGTGCCAACATCCTGACTTTC. It is translated as CSASSGSANILTF.

This clonotype was observed a single time. A junction end diverges from the germline sequence, so it may reflect a read error. The rearrangement links TRBV11-2 to TRBJ2-5; D possibly uses TRBD1 or TRBD2 (6 bases each). The length of the CDR3 is 16 residues. Germline lookup yields CDR1 SGHAT and CDR2 FQNNGV. The CDR3 DNA reads TGTGCCAGCAGCCAAGCTCCTGGAGGGGGGAGAGAGACCCAGAACTTC. Its protein product is CASSQAPGGGRETQNF.

The DNA for the CDR3 is TGCGCCAGCAGCCGAGGCGACATAAACTATGGCTACACCTTC. This codes for CASSRGDINYGYTF. The chain carries TRBV4-1 and TRBJ1-2; D is uncertain. Germline assignment: CDR1 MGHRA and CDR2 YSYEKL. This CDR3 contains 14 residues. V lost 4 bases, J lost 2 bases, and 11 bases lay in between.

About this clonotype: Since the CDR3 does not end with the conserved phenylalanine or tryptophan, this likely comes from a read error. The chain recombines TRBV4-1 with TRBJ2-2; D is unresolved. The germline V gene encodes CDR1 MGHRA and CDR2 YSYEKL. With 1 base removed from V and 6 bases from J, the gap between germline ends came to 6 bases. The CDR3 length is 13 residues. CDR3 amino acids: CASSQVASGELFL. CDR3 bases: TGCGCCAGCAGCCAAGTGGCCTCCGGGGAGCTGTTTCTT.

In its sample, this clonotype is medium-sized. The chain uses TRBV11-2 and TRBJ2-1; a possible D gene is TRBD1 (6 bases). CDR3 length: 18 amino acids. V was shortened by 5 bases and J by 0 bases, with 20 bases between the two germline ends. Germline loops: CDR1 SGHAT, CDR2 FQNNGV. Here the CDR3 reads CASSRAIHRVISYNEQFF. The CDR3 DNA sequence: TGTGCCAGCAGCCGTGCCATTCACAGGGTGATCTCCTACAATGAGCAGTTCTTC.

For the CDR3, the DNA is TGCAGAGTTTACCACAATGAGCAGTTCTTC. Translation: CRVYHNEQFF. This rearrangement joins TRBV29-1 to TRBJ2-1; D remains ambiguous. Looked up from germline, CDR1 is SQVTM and CDR2 is ANQGSEA. CDR3 length equals 10 residues.

By share, this clonotype counts as medium-sized. The V call is TRBV6-1, the J call TRBJ1-2; TRBD1 might be the D (5 bases). The germline gives CDR1 MNHNS, CDR2 SASEGT. The CDR3 runs 15 residues. Trimming removed 6 bases at V and 0 bases at J, with 14 bases between. CDR3 bases: TGTGCCAGCAGCTTGACAGAGACAACTAACTATGGCTACACCTTC. The encoded protein is CASSLTETTNYGYTF.

As regards this clonotype: The conserved final phenylalanine or tryptophan is absent from the CDR3, which likely points to a read error. V is TRBV10-3 and J is TRBJ2-1; no clear D. The CDR3 consists of 12 residues. Germline CDR1 and CDR2: ENHRY and SYGVKD. Here the CDR3 DNA reads TGTGTCATCAGCTCCCCTTGGAATGAGCAGTTCCTC. The encoded protein is CVISSPWNEQFL.

About this clonotype itself: This CDR3 fails to terminate in the conserved phenylalanine or tryptophan, so it likely reflects a read error. The genes are TRBV5-1 and TRBJ2-3, with D perhaps matching TRBD1 (5 bases). V lost 7 bases, J lost 4 bases, and 13 bases lay in between. CDR3 length: 13 amino acids. Germline V lookup: CDR1 SGHRS, CDR2 YFSETQ. For the CDR3, the DNA is TGCGCCAGCGGAGATGCAGGGCCAGATACGCAGTATCTT. Protein product: CASGDAGPDTQYL.

As regards this clonotype: A much larger clone differs by one base, so this may be a read error. The chain carries TRBV6-1 and TRBJ2-2; no definite D call. V shed 7 bases and J shed 4 bases, with 10 bases lying between them. Looked up from germline, CDR1 is MNHNS and CDR2 is SASEGT. The CDR3 has 13 residues. CDR3: CASTPSITGELFF. The CDR3 DNA is TGTGCCAGCACCCCTAGTATCACCGGGGAGCTGTTTTTT.

Concerning this clonotype: The missing conserved phenylalanine or tryptophan at the end of this CDR3 makes a read error likely. The limits of the CDR3 on the DNA are not certain, so only TCRdb's listed CDR3 is given. This chain links TRBV4-2 with TRBJ2-7; the table's D call of TRBD1 was not tested on the DNA. From germline, CDR1 is LGHNA and CDR2 YNFKEQ. The CDR3 spans 14 amino acids, including both terminal residues. The CDR3 sequence is CASSQGGLAGEHYL.

This sequence joins TRBV5-6 and TRBJ2-3, with 7 bases identical to TRBD2. The CDR3 is 14 amino acids. CDR1 is SGHDT and CDR2 is YYEEEE in the germline V gene. J was trimmed by 3 bases and V by 4 bases; bases with no gene match: 5. DNA of the CDR3: TGTGCCAGCAGCCTGTGGCGGGGGACAGATACGCAGTATTTT. This sequence encodes CASSLWRGTDTQYF.

On this clonotype: Given the absence of the conserved phenylalanine or tryptophan at the CDR3 end, a read error is likely. The gene calls are TRBV6-5 and TRBJ2-1; 9 bases match TRBD2. The CDR3 is 17 residues long. Germline CDR1 and CDR2: MNHEY and SVGAGI. V lost 0 bases to trimming and J lost 13 bases; unmatched junction nucleotides: 16. CDR3 sequence (DNA): TGTGCCAGCAGTTACTCGGGTAGCGGGAGCCAGGTGATGACCCAGTTCGTC. As protein: CASSYSGSGSQVMTQFV.

Points on this clonotype: This may stem from a read error, because a much larger clone lies one nucleotide away. This chain connects TRBV29-1 to TRBJ2-5; the D is unclear. Germline values: CDR1 SQVTM, CDR2 ANQGSEA. This CDR3 has 12 amino acids. Trimming pared 2 bases from V and 3 bases from J, leaving 7 bases between. In DNA, the CDR3 is TGCAGCGTTGAATTACTCAAAGAGACCCAGTACTTC. Its translation is CSVELLKETQYF.

This clonotype is classed as medium-sized (0.01 to 0.1%). The chain is built from TRBV29-1 and TRBJ2-1, with 7 positions matching TRBD2. Trimming at V came to 4 bases and at J to 1 base, leaving 7 bases not matched to a gene. Per germline, CDR1 SQVTM and CDR2 ANQGSEA. There are 15 residues in the CDR3. The CDR3 is CSVGSAGGSYNEQFF. As DNA, the CDR3 is TGCAGCGTTGGGTCGGCCGGGGGGTCCTACAATGAGCAGTTCTTC.

Remarks on this clonotype: The conserved final phenylalanine or tryptophan is absent from the CDR3, which likely points to a read error. The chain recombines TRBV11-2 with TRBJ2-2, with no clear D. Per germline, CDR1 SGHAT and CDR2 FQNNGV. This CDR3 has 17 residues. The CDR3 here is CASSLVLGEANTGELFY. DNA for the CDR3: TGCGCCAGCAGCTTAGTATTAGGAGAGGCGAACACCGGGGAGCTGTTTTAT.

Concerning this clonotype: The junction and the germline gene differ at one end; a read error may be behind it. The V gene is TRBV11-2, the J gene TRBJ1-2; no definite D call. Germline values: CDR1 SGHAT, CDR2 FQNNGV. The CDR3 is made up of 13 amino acids. For the CDR3, the DNA is TGCGCCAGCAGTTTAACGGCTAAGTATGGCTACACCTTC. Amino acids: CASSLTAKYGYTF. Filled out from reference TRBV11-2 and TRBJ1-2, the complete variable domain reads EAGVAQSPRYKIIEKRQSVAFWCNPISGHATLYWYQQILGQGPKLLIQFQNNGVVDDSQLPKDRFSAERLKGVDSTLKIQPAKLEDSAVYLCASSLTAKYGYTFGSGTRLTVV.

There are many counts of this clonotype. The chain joins TRBV5-5 to TRBJ1-5, with D uncertain. Germline CDR1 is SGHKS and CDR2 is YYEKEE (reference sequence). This CDR3 spans 15 amino acids. V gave up 0 bases and J gave up 4 bases, with 11 bases separating them. The CDR3 region has the DNA TGTGCCAGCAGCTTGGGACCGGGTCGTAATCAGCCCCAGCATTTT. Protein sequence: CASSLGPGRNQPQHF.

Points on this clonotype: A read error may account for a junction end that differs from germline. The chain recombines TRBV10-3 with TRBJ1-5; D remains unclear. CDR1 is ENHRY, CDR2 SYGVKD, per germline. The CDR3 sequence is 14 residues long. CDR3 in amino acids: CAISEYESDQHQHF. The CDR3 DNA reads as TGTGCCATCAGTGAGTACGAGAGCGATCAGCACCAGCATTTT.

In this sample, this clonotype turned up once. An end of the junction differs from the germline gene, which may be a read error. This sequence joins TRBV6-5 and TRBJ2-6; 7 nucleotides align to TRBD2. The germline gives CDR1 MNHEY, CDR2 SVGAGI. The CDR3 covers 22 residues. The CDR3 loop reads CASGYSQPALTGGYSGANVLTF. CDR3 in DNA: TGTGCCAGCGGTTACTCTCAACCTGCCTTGACGGGAGGCTATTCTGGGGCCAATGTCCTGACTTTC.

As to this clonotype: At one end, the junction sequence differs from germline, possibly due to a read error. This rearrangement joins TRBV6-1 to TRBJ1-5, with D possibly matching TRBD1 (6 bases). This CDR3 comprises 15 residues. Germline lookup yields CDR1 MNHNS and CDR2 SASEGT. Here the CDR3 reads CASSVTGSINQPQHF. In DNA form, the CDR3 reads TGTGCCAGTAGTGTCACAGGGTCCATCAATCAGCCCCAGCATTTT.

This clonotype showed up just once. In this CDR3 the conserved last residue, phenylalanine or tryptophan, is missing, so a read error is likely. Because the CDR3's place on the DNA is in doubt, the DNA is left out and the CDR3 is given as listed by TCRdb. This chain links TRBV4-2 with TRBJ2-3; the table's D call TRBD2 went unverified against the DNA. The CDR3 numbers 15 amino acids, ends counted. Germline V gives CDR1 LGHNA, CDR2 YNFKEQ. The CDR3 sequence is CASSQEKGAIDTRYL.

The V and J genes are TRBV5-1 and TRBJ1-5; the D gene is possibly TRBD1 (6 bases). The CDR3 contains 15 residues. Per the germline V gene, CDR1 is SGHRS and CDR2 is YFSETQ. Trimming left V 6 bases short and J 1 base short, with 14 bases between. The CDR3 spells CASKLGGQSNQPQHF. The CDR3 DNA is TGCGCCAGCAAGTTGGGGGGGCAGAGCAATCAGCCCCAGCATTTT.

As to this clonotype: One end of the junction does not line up with germline, which may come from a read error. J is TRBJ1-5 and V is TRBV28; D is unclear. In germline, CDR1 is MDHEN, CDR2 SYDVKM. The CDR3 consists of 13 residues. Here the CDR3 DNA reads TGTGTCAGCAGCCGTGGGAGGGATCAGCCCCAGGATTTT. It translates to CVSSRGRDQPQDF.

To note about this clonotype: A read error may produce the germline difference seen at one junction end. The chain joins TRBV5-1 to TRBJ2-1; a weak D match, TRBD2 (6 bases). The germline CDR1 and CDR2 sequences are SGHRS and YFSETQ. The length of the CDR3 is 14 residues. CDR3 nucleotide sequence: TGCGCCAGCAACCCGGGAGAGGAGTACAATGAGCAGTTTTTC. Its protein product is CASNPGEEYNEQFF.